This TCR beta chain was found in a study of cytomegalovirus exposure and HLA in healthy donors. Trimming shortened V by 3 bases and J by 7 bases, and 4 bases separated the two germline ends. CDR3 size: 11 residues. Germline-derived CDR1 and CDR2 are SGHVS and FQNEAQ. This clone was counted a few times. Its antigen is currently unknown. The primer mix had 60 Vbeta and 13 Jbeta primers. Some clones are missing from TCRdb's copy, which holds only in-frame ones; the method was immunoSEQ multiplex PCR. Of 150,000 to 200,000 clones in the sample, around 80% are singletons; the top ten hold approximately 3.7%. The study, taken as a whole, reports: According to a later analysis, donors in an Asian-associated ancestry cluster reportedly had fewer N-insertions than the 666-donor mean. 150 or so TCR beta chains were listed as cytomegalovirus-associated. A classifier reportedly called cytomegalovirus status with high sensitivity and specificity. Upon later analysis, HLA-associated TCR beta chains proved more clonally expanded than other, equally common chains.

The source of this sequence is a woman aged 55-69 years in good health and CMV-seropositive. The sample was PBMCs. The chain has TRBV7-8 and TRBJ2-1; unclear D gene. This CDR3 is CASSFRNEQFF. For the CDR3, the DNA is TGTGCCAGCAGCTTCAGGAATGAGCAGTTCTTC.